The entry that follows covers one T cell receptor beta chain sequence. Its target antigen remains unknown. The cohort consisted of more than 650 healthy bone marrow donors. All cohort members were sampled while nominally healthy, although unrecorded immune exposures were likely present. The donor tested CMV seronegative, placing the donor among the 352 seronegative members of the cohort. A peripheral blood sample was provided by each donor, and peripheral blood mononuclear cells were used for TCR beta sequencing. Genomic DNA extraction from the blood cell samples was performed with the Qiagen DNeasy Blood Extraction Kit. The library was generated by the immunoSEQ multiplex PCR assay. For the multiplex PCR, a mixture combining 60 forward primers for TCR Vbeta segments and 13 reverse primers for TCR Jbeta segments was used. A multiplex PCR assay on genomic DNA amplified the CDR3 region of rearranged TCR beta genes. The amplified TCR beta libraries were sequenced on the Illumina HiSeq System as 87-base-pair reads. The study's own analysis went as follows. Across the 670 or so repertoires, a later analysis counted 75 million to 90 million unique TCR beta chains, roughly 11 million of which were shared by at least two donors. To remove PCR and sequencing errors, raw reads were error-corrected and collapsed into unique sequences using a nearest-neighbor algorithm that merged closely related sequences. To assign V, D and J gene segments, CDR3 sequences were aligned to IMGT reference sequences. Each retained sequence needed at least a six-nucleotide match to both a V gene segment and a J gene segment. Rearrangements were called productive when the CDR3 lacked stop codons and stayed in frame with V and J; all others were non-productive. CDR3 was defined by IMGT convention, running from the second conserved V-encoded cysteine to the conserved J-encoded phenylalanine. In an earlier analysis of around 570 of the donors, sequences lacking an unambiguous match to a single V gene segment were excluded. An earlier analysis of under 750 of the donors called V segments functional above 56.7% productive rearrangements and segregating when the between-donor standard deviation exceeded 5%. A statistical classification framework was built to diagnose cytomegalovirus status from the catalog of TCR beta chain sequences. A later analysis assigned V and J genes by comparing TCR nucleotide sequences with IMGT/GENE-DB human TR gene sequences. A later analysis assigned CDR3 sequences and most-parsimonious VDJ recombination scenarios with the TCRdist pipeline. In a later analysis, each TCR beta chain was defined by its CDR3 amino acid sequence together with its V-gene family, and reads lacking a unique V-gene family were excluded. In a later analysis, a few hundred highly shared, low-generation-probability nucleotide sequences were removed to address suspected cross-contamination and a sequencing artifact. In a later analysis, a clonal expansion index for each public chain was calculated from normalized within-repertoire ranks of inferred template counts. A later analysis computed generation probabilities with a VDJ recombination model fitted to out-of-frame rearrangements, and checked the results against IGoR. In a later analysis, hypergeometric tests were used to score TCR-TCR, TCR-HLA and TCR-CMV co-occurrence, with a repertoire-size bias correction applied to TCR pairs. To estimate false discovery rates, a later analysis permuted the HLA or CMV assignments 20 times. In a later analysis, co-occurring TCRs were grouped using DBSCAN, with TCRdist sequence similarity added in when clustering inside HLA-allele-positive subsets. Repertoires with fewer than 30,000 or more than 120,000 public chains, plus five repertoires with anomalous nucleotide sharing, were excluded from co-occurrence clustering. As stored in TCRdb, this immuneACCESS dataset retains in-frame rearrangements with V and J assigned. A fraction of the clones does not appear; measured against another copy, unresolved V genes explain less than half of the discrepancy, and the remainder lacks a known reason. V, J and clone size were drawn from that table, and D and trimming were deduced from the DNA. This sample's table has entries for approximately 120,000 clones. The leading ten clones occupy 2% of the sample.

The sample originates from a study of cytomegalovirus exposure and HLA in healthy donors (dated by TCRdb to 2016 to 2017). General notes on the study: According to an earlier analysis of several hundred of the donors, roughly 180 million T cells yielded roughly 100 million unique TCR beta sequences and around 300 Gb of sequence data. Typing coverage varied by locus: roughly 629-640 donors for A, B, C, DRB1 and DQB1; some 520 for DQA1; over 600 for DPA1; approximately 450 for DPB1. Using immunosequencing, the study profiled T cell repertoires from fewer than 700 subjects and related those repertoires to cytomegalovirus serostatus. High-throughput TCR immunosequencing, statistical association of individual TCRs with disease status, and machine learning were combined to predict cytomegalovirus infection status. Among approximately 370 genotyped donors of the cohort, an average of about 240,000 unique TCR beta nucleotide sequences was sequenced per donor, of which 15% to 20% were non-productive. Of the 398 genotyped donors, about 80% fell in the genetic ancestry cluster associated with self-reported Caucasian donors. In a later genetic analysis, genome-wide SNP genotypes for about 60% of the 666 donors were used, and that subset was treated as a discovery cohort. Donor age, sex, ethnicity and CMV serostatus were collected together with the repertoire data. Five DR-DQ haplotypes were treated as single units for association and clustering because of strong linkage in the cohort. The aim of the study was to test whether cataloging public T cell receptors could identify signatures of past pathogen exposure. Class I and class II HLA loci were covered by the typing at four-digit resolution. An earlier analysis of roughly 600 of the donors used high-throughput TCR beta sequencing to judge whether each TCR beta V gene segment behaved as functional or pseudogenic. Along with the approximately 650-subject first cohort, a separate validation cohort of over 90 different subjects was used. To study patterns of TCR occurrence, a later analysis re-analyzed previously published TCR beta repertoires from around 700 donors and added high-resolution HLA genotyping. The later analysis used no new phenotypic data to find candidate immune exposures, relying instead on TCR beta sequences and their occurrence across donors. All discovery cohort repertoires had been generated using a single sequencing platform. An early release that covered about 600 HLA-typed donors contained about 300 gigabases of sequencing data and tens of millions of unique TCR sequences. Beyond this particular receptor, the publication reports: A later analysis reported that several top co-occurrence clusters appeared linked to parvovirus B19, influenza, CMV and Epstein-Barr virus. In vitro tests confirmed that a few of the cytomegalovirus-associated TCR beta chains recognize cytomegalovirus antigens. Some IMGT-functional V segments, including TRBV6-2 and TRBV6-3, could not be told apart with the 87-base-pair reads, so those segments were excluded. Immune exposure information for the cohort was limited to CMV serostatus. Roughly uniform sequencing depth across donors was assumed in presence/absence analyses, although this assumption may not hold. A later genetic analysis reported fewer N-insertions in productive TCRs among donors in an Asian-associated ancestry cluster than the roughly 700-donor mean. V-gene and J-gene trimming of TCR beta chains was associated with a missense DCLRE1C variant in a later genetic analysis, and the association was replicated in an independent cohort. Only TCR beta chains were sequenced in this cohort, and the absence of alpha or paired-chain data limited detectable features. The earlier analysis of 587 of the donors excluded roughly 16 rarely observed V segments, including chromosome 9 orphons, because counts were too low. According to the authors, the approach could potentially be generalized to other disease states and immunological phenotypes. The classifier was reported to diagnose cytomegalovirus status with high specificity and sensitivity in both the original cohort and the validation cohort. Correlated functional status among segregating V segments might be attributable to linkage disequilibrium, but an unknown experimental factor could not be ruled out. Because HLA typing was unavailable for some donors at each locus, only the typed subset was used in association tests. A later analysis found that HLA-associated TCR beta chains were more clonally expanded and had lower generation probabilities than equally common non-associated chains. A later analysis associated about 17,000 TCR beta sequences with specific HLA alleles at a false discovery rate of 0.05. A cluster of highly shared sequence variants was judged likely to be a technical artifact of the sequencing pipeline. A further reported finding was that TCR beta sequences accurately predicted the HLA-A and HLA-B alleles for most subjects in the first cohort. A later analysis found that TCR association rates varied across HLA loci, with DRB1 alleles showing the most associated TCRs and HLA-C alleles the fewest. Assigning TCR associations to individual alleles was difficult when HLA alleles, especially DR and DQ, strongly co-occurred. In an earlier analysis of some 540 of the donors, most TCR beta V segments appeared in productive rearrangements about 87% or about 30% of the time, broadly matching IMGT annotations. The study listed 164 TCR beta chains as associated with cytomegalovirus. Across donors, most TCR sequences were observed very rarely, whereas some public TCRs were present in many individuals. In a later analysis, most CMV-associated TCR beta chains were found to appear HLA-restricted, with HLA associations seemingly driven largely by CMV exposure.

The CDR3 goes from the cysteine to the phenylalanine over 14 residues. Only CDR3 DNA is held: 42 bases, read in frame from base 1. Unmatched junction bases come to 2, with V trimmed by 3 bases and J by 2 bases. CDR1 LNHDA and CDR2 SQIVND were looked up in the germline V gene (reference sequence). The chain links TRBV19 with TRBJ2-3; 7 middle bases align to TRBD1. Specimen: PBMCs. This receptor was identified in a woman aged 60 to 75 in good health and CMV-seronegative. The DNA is TGTGCCAGTAGTATGGGACAGTCCACAGATACGCAGTATTTT. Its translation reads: CASSMGQSTDTQYF.